Reported below is one T cell receptor (beta chain). This receptor's antigen is unknown. The input lacks base qualities; no much larger clone sits a single base away. Genomic DNA was isolated from the sorted cells so that the TCRbeta CDR3 region could be sequenced. The immunoSEQ Assay was used to sequence the TCRbeta CDR3 regions. TCRdb took over this immuneACCESS table, retaining in-frame rearrangements with V and J assigned. Such tables are incomplete; in checked studies, under half of the missing clones stem from an unresolved V gene, and the remainder is unexplained. This sample has under 25,000 clones in its table, and roughly 70% of those were observed once. The ten largest make up 33% of the sample. The trial excluded patients who had a history of autoimmune disease or who were on systemic immunosuppression. Peripheral blood for TCR sequencing was collected from all dose cohorts at baseline, on cycle 4 day 1, and on cycle 7 day 1. The samples were drawn from a first-in-human, open-label, multicenter phase I dose-escalation trial of ivuxolimab. Adults with locally advanced or metastatic melanoma, renal cell, hepatocellular, or head and neck squamous cell carcinoma were enrolled in the trial. Before TCR sequencing, CD4+ and CD8+ T cells were separately sorted from peripheral blood.

These data come from a study of OX40 agonist ivuxolimab in advanced cancers. Describing the broader study: Ivuxolimab, which targeted the costimulatory receptor OX40 (CD134), was an agonistic, fully human IgG2 monoclonal antibody. Prior anti-PD-1, anti-PD-L1 or anti-CTLA-4 therapy was permitted, and less than 45% of dose-escalation patients had received checkpoint inhibitors. Peripheral TCRbeta sequencing aimed to test whether ivuxolimab altered TCR sequence diversity and caused clonal T-cell expansion. Among the roughly 50 dose-escalation patients, 19 had hepatocellular carcinoma, some 15 melanoma, 9 renal cell carcinoma and 9 head and neck cancer. Intravenous ivuxolimab was administered to patients every 2 weeks at six dose levels: 0.01, 0.1, 0.3, 1.5, 3 and 10 mg/kg. In the dose-escalation cohort, 65% to 85% of patients were male, and the mean age was roughly 60 years with a range of roughly 20 to 85. Partial responses occurred in three dose-escalation patients, of whom one had hepatocellular carcinoma and two had cutaneous melanoma. The paper reports the monotherapy dose-escalation portion (N of about 47 patients) of the phase I ivuxolimab trial. What the study reported, not specific to this receptor: After ivuxolimab, expanded clones were on average more numerous among CD8+ T cells than among CD4+ T cells. The antigen specificity of the clonally expanded peripheral T cells was not determined. Low levels of normalized T-cell clonal expansion were also seen in some nonresponding patients. In the 0.1-3.0 mg/kg groups, partial responders had among the lowest normalized peripheral clonal expansion, particularly in CD8+ T cells. At doses of 0.1 to 3.0 mg/kg, clonal expansion of both CD4+ and CD8+ blood T cells was observed from baseline to week 6.

V drops 8 bases and J drops 5 bases, leaving 10 bases in between. There are 12 amino acids in the CDR3, from cysteine to phenylalanine inclusive. Just CDR3 DNA is preserved here, 36 bases in frame from base 1. CDR1 and CDR2, per the germline V gene, are MNHEY and SVGAGI. The TCR comes from an adult with an advanced solid tumor such as melanoma, head and neck, liver or kidney cancer. The rearranged chain carries TRBV6-5 and TRBJ2-1; the D gene is perhaps TRBD2, on 5 matching bases. This material consisted of CD4+ or CD8+ T cells sorted from blood, taken in a trial of the OX40 agonist ivuxolimab. The nucleotides are TGTGCCAGCGGGAGACCGAACAATGAGCAGTTCTTC. Its protein reads: CASGRPNNEQFF.